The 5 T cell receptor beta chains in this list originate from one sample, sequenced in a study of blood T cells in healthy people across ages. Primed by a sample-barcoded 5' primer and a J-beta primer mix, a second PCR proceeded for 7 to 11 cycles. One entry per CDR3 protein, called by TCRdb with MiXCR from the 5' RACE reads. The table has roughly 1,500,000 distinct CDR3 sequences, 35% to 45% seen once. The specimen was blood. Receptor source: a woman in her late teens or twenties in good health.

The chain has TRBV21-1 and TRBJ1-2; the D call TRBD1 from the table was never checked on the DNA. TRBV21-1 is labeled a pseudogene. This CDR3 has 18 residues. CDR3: CASSKEGTGGRINYGYTF. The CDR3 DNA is TGTGCCAGCAGCAAAGAGGGGACAGGGGGCCGGATTAACTATGGCTACACCTTC.

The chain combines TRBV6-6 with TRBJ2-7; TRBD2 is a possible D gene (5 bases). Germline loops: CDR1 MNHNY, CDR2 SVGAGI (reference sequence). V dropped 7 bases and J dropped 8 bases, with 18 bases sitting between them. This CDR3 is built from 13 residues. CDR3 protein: CASTETTSRQQYF. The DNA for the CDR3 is TGTGCCAGCACCGAGACTACCTCCCGTCAGCAGTACTTC.

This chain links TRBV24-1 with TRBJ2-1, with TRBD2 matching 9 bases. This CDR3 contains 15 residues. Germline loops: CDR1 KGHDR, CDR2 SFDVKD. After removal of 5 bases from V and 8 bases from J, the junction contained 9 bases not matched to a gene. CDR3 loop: CATSVGGRAVDEQFF. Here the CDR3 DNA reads TGTGCCACCAGTGTTGGCGGGAGGGCCGTCGATGAGCAGTTCTTC.

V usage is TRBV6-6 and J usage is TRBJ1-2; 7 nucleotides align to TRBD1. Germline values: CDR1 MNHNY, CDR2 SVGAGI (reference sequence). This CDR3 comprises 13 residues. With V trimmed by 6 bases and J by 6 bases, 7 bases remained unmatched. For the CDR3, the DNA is TGTGCCAGCAGAAACAAGGGGACAGATGGCTACACCTTC. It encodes CASRNKGTDGYTF.

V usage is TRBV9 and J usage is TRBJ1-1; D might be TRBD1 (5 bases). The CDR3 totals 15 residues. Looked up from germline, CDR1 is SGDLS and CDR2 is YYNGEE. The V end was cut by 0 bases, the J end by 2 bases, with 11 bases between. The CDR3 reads CASSVDGGRNTEAFF. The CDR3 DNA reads TGTGCCAGCAGCGTAGATGGGGGACGCAACACTGAAGCTTTCTTT.